This entry concerns a single T cell receptor beta chain. These data belong to a study of Ad26.COV2.S vaccination and SARS-CoV-2 variants. Libraries were prepared by immunoSEQ multiplex PCR; TCRdb keeps only in-frame clonotypes and omits some of them. Of approximately 340,000 clones listed, 92% are singletons. Trimming left V 5 bases short and J 6 bases short, with 16 bases between. Per germline, CDR1 SGHVS and CDR2 FNYEAQ. This CDR3 contains 15 residues. V and J are TRBV7-6 and TRBJ2-2, with D possibly TRBD1 on 5 matching bases. This clonotype originated in a human donor who had recovered from COVID-19. Sequenced material: peripheral blood, taken after recovery from COVID-19. The CDR3 region has the DNA TGTGCCAGCAGCCCCGACAGCAGGGCCCCCGGGGAGCTGTTTTTT. It is translated as CASSPDSRAPGELFF. Variable domain in full (rest from reference TRBV7-6 and TRBJ2-2): GAGVSQSPRYKVTKRGQDVALRCDPISGHVSLYWYRQALGQGPEFLTYFNYEAQQDKSGLPNDRFSAERPEGSISTLTIQRTEQRDSAMYRCASSPDSRAPGELFFGEGSRLTVL.